Shown below are 11 T cell receptor beta chains from a single sample sequenced in a study of blood T cell repertoires in COVID-19. Here immunoSEQ multiplex PCR was the method, and the copy in TCRdb shows in-frame clones only, minus some. The profile shows tens of thousands of clones, 84% of them singletons. Sequencing was carried out using peripheral blood. These receptor sequences come from a woman aged 45-59 years with acute or convalescent COVID-19.

The V gene is TRBV4-2, the J gene TRBJ1-3; TRBD1 aligns across 7 bases. Germline V gene lookup returns CDR1 LGHNA and CDR2 YNFKEQ. V lost 2 bases, J lost 8 bases, and 21 bases stayed unmatched. The CDR3 length is 19 residues. DNA for the CDR3: TGTGCCAGCAGCCAATTTCGACAGGGAGGCCTCCAGGAGGGGGACACCATATATTTT. Its protein product is CASSQFRQGGLQEGDTIYF.

This clone was observed once. The chain recombines TRBV18 with TRBJ2-7, with D perhaps TRBD2 (6 bases). The ends were cut back, 5 bases at V and 5 bases at J, with 13 bases in the middle. The CDR3 covers 13 residues. Germline V gene sequence: CDR1 KGHSH, CDR2 LQKENI. DNA of the CDR3: TGTGCCAGCTCAAAGGGACTCGGGGACGAGCAGTACTTC. Amino acid sequence: CASSKGLGDEQYF.

This clone was counted only a few times. The chain joins TRBV6-2 or TRBV6-3 to TRBJ1-5; D not resolved. Germline CDR1 MNHEY, CDR2 SVGEGT. V was clipped by 0 bases and J by 5 bases, with 14 bases between them. There are 16 residues in the CDR3. CDR3 loop: CASSYSPRAGDQPQHF. CDR3 nucleotides: TGTGCCAGCAGTTACTCCCCCCGGGCCGGGGATCAGCCCCAGCATTTT.

CDR3 region: CASSESDRRFDINTIYF. The CDR3, as DNA: TGTGCCAGCAGCGAATCGGACAGGAGATTTGATATTAACACCATATATTTT. The V call is TRBV9, the J call TRBJ1-3; 7 bases fit TRBD1. Trimming removed 3 bases from V and 7 bases from J; junction bases left unmatched: 16. This CDR3 has 17 residues. Germline lookup yields CDR1 SGDLS and CDR2 YYNGEE.

CDR3 region: CASSSTGGGYTF. The CDR3 DNA sequence: TGTGCCAGCAGTTCGACAGGGGGCGGCTACACCTTC. This chain links TRBV6-2 or TRBV6-3 with TRBJ1-2; 10 nucleotides agree with TRBD1. Germline V gene lookup returns CDR1 MNHEY and CDR2 SVGEGT. This CDR3 has 12 amino acids. With 4 bases clipped from V and 8 bases from J, the junction kept 1 base outside the gene matches.

This chain joins TRBV27 and TRBJ2-1, with TRBD1 matching 9 bases. Germline trimming cut 2 bases from V and 5 bases from J; bases unmatched to any gene: 19. The length of the CDR3 is 20 residues. Germline V gene sequence: CDR1 MNHEY, CDR2 SMNVEV (reference sequence). This CDR3 reads CASSLLKLLSGTGKNNEQFF. As DNA, the CDR3 is TGTGCCAGCAGTTTACTTAAACTCCTTTCCGGGACAGGGAAAAACAATGAGCAGTTCTTC.

V usage is TRBV6-5 and J usage is TRBJ2-2, with 8 nucleotides matching TRBD1. Germline V gene data show CDR1 as MNHEY and CDR2 as SVGAGI. The length of the CDR3 is 15 residues. V shed 5 bases and J 7 bases; nucleotides not matched to a gene: 9. CDR3 nucleotide sequence: TGTGCCAGCAGTAATCCGGGACAGGTTCACGGGGAGCTGTTTTTT. Its protein product is CASSNPGQVHGELFF.

V and J are TRBV20-1 and TRBJ2-7; TRBD1 matches 7 bases. Germline lookup yields CDR1 DFQATT and CDR2 SNEGSKA (reference sequence). The V gene end was trimmed by 5 bases and the J gene end by 4 bases; junction bases not matched to a gene: 2. CDR3 size: 11 residues. The CDR3 is CSAPRGYEQYF. CDR3 DNA sequence: TGCAGTGCTCCCAGGGGGTACGAGCAGTACTTC.

The CDR3 nucleotides are TGTGCCAGCAGGTCGGCGCCGGGACAGGGGGCTGAAACGCAGTATTTT. Translating gives CASRSAPGQGAETQYF. V usage is TRBV7-2 and J usage is TRBJ2-3; 12 bases map to TRBD1. Germline assignment: CDR1 SGHTA and CDR2 FQGNSA. V lost 6 bases and J lost 9; bases outside the gene matches: 13. This CDR3 contains 16 residues. Combining the CDR3 with reference TRBV7-2 and TRBJ2-3 gives the whole variable domain GAGVSQSPSNKVTEKGKDVELRCDPISGHTALYWYRQSLGQGLEFLIYFQGNSAPDKSGLPSDRFSAERTGGSVSTLTIQRTQQEDSAVYLCASRSAPGQGAETQYFGPGTRLTVL.

The J gene is TRBJ1-5, the V gene TRBV7-8; TRBD1 is a possible D gene (5 bases). Germline V gene sequence: CDR1 SGHVS, CDR2 FQNEAQ. This CDR3 is 15 amino acids long. V was trimmed by 2 bases and J by 6 bases, leaving 14 bases between them. CDR3 bases: TGTGCCAGCAGCTTAATGGGGCAGAACGCTCAGCCCCAGCATTTT. Translating it yields CASSLMGQNAQPQHF. Drawing the rest from reference TRBV7-8 and TRBJ1-5, the complete variable domain is GAGVSQSPRYKVAKRGQDVALRCDPISGHVSLFWYQQALGQGPEFLTYFQNEAQLDKSGLPSDRFFAERPEGSVSTLKIQRTQQEDSAVYLCASSLMGQNAQPQHFGDGTRLSIL.

The chain has TRBV7-9 and TRBJ2-2; D gene ambiguous. The CDR3 length is 12 residues. CDR1 is SEHNR and CDR2 is FQNEAQ in the germline V gene (reference sequence). V gave up 3 bases and J gave up 5 bases, with 4 bases separating them. CDR3: CASSFQTGELFF. DNA of the CDR3: TGTGCCAGCAGCTTTCAGACCGGGGAGCTGTTTTTT.